This entry is about one T cell receptor beta chain. It was RNA transcripts that yielded the amplified TCR beta CDR3 regions. The study used the HTBI primer set for a first-round RT-PCR of the TCR CDR3. TCRdb independently ran MiXCR on the multiplex PCR reads; one entry per CDR3 protein. The profile shows under 450,000 distinct CDR3 sequences, 15% to 18% of them singletons. This sample is drawn from a study of T cells in Graves' hyperthyroidism and ophthalmopathy. Germline values: CDR1 MGHRA, CDR2 YSYEKL. V shed 4 bases and J shed 0 bases, with 16 bases lying between them. The CDR3 spans 17 residues. The sequencing sample was made of blood. This rearrangement joins TRBV4-1 to TRBJ2-1; tentatively, D is TRBD2 (5 bases). The source is a woman aged 18-30 years with Graves' hyperthyroidism. CDR3 sequence: CASSPYAAESSYNEQFF. The CDR3 DNA sequence: TGCGCCAGCAGCCCCTACGCAGCGGAAAGCTCCTACAATGAGCAGTTCTTC.